This T cell receptor beta chain emerged from a study of blood T cell repertoires in COVID-19. CDR3 length equals 15 residues. Per the study methods: Nucleated cell number was recorded as an estimate derived from reference gene primer amplification. Data came from immunoSEQ multiplex PCR; TCRdb stores just in-frame clones and leaves some out. D and trimming come from the DNA, and the V and J calls and clone size come from that table. Of approximately 69,000 clones listed, about 90% are singletons. The receptor comes from a human donor in a cohort sampled during active COVID-19. This chain uses TRBV21-1 with TRBJ2-4; the table's D call, TRBD1, was not checked against the DNA. TRBV21-1 is described as a pseudogene. Sequencing was carried out using peripheral blood. CDR3 nucleotides: TGTGCCAGCAGCAAGGGTCAGGCAGGGTACGACATTCAGTACTTC. It is translated as CASSKGQAGYDIQYF.